Listed here is a single TCR beta chain. Its specificity is not known. These data belong to a study of long-term antiretroviral therapy in people with HIV. Version v3.0 of the immunoSEQ assay ran at survey level. The repertoire was sequenced with immunoSEQ multiplex PCR; TCRdb's copy has only in-frame clones and lacks some. The sample shows just under 20,000 clones, roughly 87% of them seen only once. Study conclusions and caveats: Among HIV repertoires, CDR3 length ranges were narrower than those of controls.

Sequencing was performed on unsorted PBMCs, taken 2.1 years after starting antiretroviral therapy. This TCR was sampled from a man aged 18 to 29 with HIV.

CDR3 amino acids: CASSLGWTGELFF. CDR3 in DNA: TGTGCCAGCAGCTTGGGTTGGACCGGGGAGCTGTTTTTT. The chain joins TRBV5-5 to TRBJ2-2, with D unclear. The CDR3 totals 13 residues. CDR1 and CDR2 (germline): SGHKS, YYEKEE (reference sequence). V lost 0 bases and J 5 bases, leaving 5 bases between the germline ends. Combining the CDR3 with reference TRBV5-5 and TRBJ2-2 gives the whole variable domain DAGVTQSPTHLIKTRGQQVTLRCSPISGHKSVSWYQQVLGQGPQFIFQYYEKEERGRGNFPDRFSARQFPNYSSELNVNALLLGDSALYLCASSLGWTGELFFGEGSRLTVL.